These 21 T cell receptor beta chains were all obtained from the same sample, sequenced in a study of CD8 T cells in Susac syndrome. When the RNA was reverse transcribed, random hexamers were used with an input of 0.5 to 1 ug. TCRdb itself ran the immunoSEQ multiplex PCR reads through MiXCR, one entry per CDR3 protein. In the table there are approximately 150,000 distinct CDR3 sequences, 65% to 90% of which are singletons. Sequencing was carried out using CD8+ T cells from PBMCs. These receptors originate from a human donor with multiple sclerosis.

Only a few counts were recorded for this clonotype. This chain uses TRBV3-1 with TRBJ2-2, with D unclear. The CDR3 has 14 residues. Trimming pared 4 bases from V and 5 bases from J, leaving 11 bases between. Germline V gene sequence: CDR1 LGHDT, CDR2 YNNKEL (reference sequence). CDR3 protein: CASSLSLLTGELFF. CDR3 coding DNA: TGTGCCAGCAGCCTCAGCCTTTTAACCGGGGAGCTGTTTTTT.

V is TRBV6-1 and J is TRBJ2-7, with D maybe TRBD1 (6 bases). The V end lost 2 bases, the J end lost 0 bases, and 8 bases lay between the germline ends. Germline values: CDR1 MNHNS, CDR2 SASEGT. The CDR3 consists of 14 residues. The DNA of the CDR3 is TGTGCCAGCAGTGAATGGACAGCCTCCTACGAGCAGTACGTC. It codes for CASSEWTASYEQYV.

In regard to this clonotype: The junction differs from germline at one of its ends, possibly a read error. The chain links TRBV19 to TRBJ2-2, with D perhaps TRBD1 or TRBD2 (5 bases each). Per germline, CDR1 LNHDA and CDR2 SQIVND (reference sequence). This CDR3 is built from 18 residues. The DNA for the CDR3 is TGTGCCAGCAGTATCTGGGACCCCGGGCAACTTAACACCGGGGAGCTGTTTTTT. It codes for CASSIWDPGQLNTGELFF.

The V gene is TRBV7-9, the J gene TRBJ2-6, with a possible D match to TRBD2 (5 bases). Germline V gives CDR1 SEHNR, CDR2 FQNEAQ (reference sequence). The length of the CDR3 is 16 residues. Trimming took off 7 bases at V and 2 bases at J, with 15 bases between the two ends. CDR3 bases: TGTGCCAGCACACGTCGGGATCGGACTGGGGCCAACGTCCTGACTTTC. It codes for CASTRRDRTGANVLTF.

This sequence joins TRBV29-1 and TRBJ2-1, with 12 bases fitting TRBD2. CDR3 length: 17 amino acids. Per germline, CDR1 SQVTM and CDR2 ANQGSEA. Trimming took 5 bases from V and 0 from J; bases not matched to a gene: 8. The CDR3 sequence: CSVMGTSGQGSYNEQFF. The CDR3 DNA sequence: TGCAGCGTTATGGGGACTAGCGGGCAGGGCTCCTACAATGAGCAGTTCTTC.

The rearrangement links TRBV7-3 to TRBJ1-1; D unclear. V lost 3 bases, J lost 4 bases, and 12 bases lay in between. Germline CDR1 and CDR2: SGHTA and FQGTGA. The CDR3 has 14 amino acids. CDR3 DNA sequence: TGTGCCAGCAGCTTGGGAGTCCTGGGCACTGAAGCTTTCTTT. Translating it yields CASSLGVLGTEAFF. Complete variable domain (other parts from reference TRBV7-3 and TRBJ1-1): GAGVSQTPSNKVTEKGKYVELRCDPISGHTALYWYRQSLGQGPEFLIYFQGTGAADDSGLPNDRFFAVRPEGSVSTLKIQRTERGDSAVYLCASSLGVLGTEAFFGQGTRLTVV.

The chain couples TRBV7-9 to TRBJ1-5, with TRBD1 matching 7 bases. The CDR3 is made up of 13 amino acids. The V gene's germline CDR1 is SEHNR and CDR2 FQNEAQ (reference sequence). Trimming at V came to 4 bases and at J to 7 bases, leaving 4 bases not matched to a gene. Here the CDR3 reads CASSSHRGQPQHF. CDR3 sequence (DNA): TGTGCCAGCAGCTCGCACAGGGGACAGCCCCAGCATTTT.

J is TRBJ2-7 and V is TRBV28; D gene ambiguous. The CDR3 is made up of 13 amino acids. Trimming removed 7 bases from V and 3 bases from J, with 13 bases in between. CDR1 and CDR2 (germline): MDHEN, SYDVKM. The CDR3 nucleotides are TGTGCCAGCAAGGACCGATCTCGCTACGAGCAGTACTTC. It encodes CASKDRSRYEQYF.

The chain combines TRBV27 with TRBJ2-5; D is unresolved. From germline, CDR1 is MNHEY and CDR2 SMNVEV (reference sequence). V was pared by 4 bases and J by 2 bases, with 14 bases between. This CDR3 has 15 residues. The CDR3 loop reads CASSSLQKNQETQYF. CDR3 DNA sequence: TGTGCCAGCAGTTCCCTCCAGAAGAATCAAGAGACCCAGTACTTC.

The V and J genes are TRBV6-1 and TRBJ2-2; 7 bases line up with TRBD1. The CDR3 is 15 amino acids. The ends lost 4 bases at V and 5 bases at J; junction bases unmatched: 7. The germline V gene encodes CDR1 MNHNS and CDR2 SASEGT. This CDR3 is CASSAWWDRTGELFF. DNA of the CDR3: TGTGCCAGCAGTGCATGGTGGGACAGAACCGGGGAGCTGTTTTTT.

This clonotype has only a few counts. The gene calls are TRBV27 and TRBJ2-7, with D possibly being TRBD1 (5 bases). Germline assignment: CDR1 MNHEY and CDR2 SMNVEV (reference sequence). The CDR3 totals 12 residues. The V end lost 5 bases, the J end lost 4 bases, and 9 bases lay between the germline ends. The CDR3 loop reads CASSPQGYEQYF. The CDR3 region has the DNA TGTGCCAGCAGTCCCCAGGGTTACGAGCAGTACTTC.

This CDR3 reads CASSLRAQGEKLFF. Here the CDR3 DNA reads TGTGCCAGCAGTTTACGTGCCCAGGGGGAAAAACTGTTTTTT. The genes are TRBV27 and TRBJ1-4; D is possibly TRBD1 (6 bases). Trimming removed 2 bases from V and 8 bases from J, with 12 bases in between. This CDR3 is 14 amino acids long. The germline V gene encodes CDR1 MNHEY and CDR2 SMNVEV (reference sequence). Using reference TRBV27 and TRBJ1-4 for the parts outside the CDR3, the full variable domain is EAQVTQNPRYLITVTGKKLTVTCSQNMNHEYMSWYRQDPGLGLRQIYYSMNVEVTDKGDVPEGYKVSRKEKRNFPLILESPSPNQTSLYFCASSLRAQGEKLFFGSGTQLSVL.

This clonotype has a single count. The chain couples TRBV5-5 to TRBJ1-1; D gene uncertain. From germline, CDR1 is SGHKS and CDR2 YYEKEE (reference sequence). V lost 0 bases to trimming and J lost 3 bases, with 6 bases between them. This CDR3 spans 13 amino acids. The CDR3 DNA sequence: TGTGCCAGCAGCTTGGAAGATTACACTGAAGCTTTCTTT. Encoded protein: CASSLEDYTEAFF.

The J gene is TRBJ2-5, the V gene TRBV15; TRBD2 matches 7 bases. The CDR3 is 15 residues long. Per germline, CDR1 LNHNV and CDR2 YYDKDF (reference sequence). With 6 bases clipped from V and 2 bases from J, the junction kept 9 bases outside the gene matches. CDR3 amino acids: CATSWGGGQQETQYF. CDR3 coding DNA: TGTGCCACCAGTTGGGGCGGGGGTCAACAAGAGACCCAGTACTTC.

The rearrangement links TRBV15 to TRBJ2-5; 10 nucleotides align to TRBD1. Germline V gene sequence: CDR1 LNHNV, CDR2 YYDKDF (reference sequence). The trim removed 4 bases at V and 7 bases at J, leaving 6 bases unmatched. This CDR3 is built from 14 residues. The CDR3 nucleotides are TGTGCCACCAGCATATTAGGACAGGGGGGGACCCAGTACTTC. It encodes CATSILGQGGTQYF.

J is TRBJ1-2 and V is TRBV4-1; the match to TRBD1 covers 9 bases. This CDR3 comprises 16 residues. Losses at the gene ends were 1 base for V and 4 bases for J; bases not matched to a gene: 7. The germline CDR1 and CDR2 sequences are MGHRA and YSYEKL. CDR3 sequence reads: CASSQAQTGGGYGYTF. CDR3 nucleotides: TGCGCCAGCAGCCAAGCCCAGACAGGGGGAGGCTATGGCTACACCTTC.

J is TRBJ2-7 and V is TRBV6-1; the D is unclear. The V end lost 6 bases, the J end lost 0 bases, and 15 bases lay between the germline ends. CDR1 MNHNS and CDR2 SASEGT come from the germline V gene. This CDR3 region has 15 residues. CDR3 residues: CASRSEKEPSYEQYV. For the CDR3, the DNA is TGTGCCAGCAGATCGGAAAAGGAGCCCTCCTACGAGCAGTACGTC.

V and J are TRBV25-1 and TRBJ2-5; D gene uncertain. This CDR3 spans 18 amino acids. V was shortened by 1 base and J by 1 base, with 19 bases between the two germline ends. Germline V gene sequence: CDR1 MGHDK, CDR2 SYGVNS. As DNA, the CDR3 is TGTGCCAGCAGTGAATTCGTGGGTCTTTATCATTCCCAAGAGACCCAGTACTTC. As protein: CASSEFVGLYHSQETQYF.

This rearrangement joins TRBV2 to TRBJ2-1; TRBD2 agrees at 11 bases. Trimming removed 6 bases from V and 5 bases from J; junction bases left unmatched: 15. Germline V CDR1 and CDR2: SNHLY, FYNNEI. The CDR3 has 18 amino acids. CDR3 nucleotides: TGTGCCAGCAGCCTCGGGTTAGCGGGGGGGCCTAACCACAATGAGCAGTTCTTC. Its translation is CASSLGLAGGPNHNEQFF.

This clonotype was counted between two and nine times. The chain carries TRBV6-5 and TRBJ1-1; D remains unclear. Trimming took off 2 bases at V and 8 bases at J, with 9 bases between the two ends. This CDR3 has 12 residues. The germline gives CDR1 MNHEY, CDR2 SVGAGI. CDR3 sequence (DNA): TGTGCCAGCAGTTACGGAAGGAAGGAAGCTTTCTTT. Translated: CASSYGRKEAFF.

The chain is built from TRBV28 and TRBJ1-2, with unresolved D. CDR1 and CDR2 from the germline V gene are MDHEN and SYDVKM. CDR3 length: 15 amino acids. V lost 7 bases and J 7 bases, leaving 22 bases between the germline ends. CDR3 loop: CASNQPGRGSPGYTF. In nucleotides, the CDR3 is TGTGCCAGCAACCAACCGGGCCGAGGCTCGCCTGGCTACACCTTC.